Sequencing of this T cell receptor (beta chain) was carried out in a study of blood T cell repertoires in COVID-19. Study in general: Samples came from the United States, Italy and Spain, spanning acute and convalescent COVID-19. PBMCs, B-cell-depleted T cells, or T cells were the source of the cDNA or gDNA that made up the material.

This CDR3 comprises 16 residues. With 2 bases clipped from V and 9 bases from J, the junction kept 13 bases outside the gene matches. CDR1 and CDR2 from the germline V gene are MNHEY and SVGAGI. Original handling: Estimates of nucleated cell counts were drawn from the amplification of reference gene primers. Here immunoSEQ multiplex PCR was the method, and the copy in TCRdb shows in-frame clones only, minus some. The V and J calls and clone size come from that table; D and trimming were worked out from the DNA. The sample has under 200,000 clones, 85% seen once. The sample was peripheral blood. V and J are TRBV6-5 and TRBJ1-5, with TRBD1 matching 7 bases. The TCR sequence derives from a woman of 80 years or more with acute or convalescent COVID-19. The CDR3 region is CASSYRDSGLNRPQHF. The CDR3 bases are TGTGCCAGCAGTTACCGGGACAGCGGGCTGAATAGGCCCCAGCATTTT.